This T cell receptor beta chain was obtained from a study of tumor-infiltrating lymphocytes in localized non-small cell lung cancer. Sequenced by immunoSEQ multiplex PCR; TCRdb stores in-frame clones only, minus some. Of 25,000 or so clones in the sample, approximately 73% are singletons; the top ten hold approximately 5.8%. Study outcomes and limitations: No T-cell fraction difference was seen between IM1 and IM2 tumors.

In the case of this clone: What it recognizes is unknown.

Trimming removed 2 bases at V and 1 base at J, with 14 bases between. The germline V gene has CDR1 MNHNS and CDR2 SASEGT. This CDR3 comprises 16 residues. The material sequenced was lung tumor tissue. This clonotype was obtained from a human donor with non-small cell lung cancer. This rearrangement joins TRBV6-1 to TRBJ1-2, with TRBD1 as a possible D gene (5 bases). DNA of the CDR3: TGTGCCAGCAGTGAAAGTATCGGGGGTAGTAACTATGGCTACACCTTC. As protein: CASSESIGGSNYGYTF.